The TCR beta chain under discussion was sequenced for a study of blood T cells in healthy people across ages (dated by TCRdb to 2013 to 2016). With regard to the full study: In model experiments, template switching captured roughly one uniquely barcoded TCR beta cDNA molecule for every two T cells. To track age-related changes in TCR beta repertoire diversity, the study relied on deep sequencing normalized with unique cDNA molecular identifiers. The donors were divided into four age groups: young (average around 16 years), middle-aged (about 40), aged (under 70) and long-lived (roughly 82). To avoid experimental bias, donors of different ages were spread randomly across the sequencing lanes. The study analyzed two additional independent replicas of 1 million unique cDNA reads from the same blood draw for two donors, one aged 18 to 30 and one aged 80 or older. Findings and caveats that apply to the study as a whole: Because profiling used bulk unsorted PBMCs, naive and antigen-experienced compartments could not be compared conclusively. Observed TCR beta diversity correlated strongly with the percentage of naive T cells measured by flow cytometry. Because the CMV infection status of the donors was unknown, age-related changes in expanded clonotypes may potentially have been confounded. The long-lived group showed more naive CD4+ T cells, fewer expanded clones and increased TCR diversity than the aged group, suggesting age selection. Observed TCR beta diversity per million T cells fell roughly linearly with age, and a significant reduction was already apparent by age around 40. Estimates of total diversity based on one million sequenced T cells were considered lower bounds and underestimates.

The library was produced with 5' RACE. The reads were generated on an Illumina HiSeq 2500. A second PCR of about 6 to 11 cycles was performed with a sample-barcoded 5' primer and a J-beta primer mix. A unique molecular identifier was introduced onto each TCR beta cDNA molecule by a template-switch 5' adaptor carrying 12 random nucleotides. Each sample yielded at least 2.5 million CDR3-containing paired-end reads. The Mint cDNA synthesis kit, primed by a TRBC-specific oligonucleotide, was used to synthesize first-strand cDNA from all RNA. After uracil-DNA glycosylase treatment, a first 18-cycle PCR used universal primers M1SS and BC2_uni_R on all cDNA. On the authors' methods: Normalization of each sample was performed by random selection of 1 million high-quality reads, each carrying a distinct molecular identifier. Reads sharing molecular identifiers were discarded rather than binned into consensus sequences. MiTCR, run with a Q25 quality threshold and the strictest error-elimination algorithm, handled CDR3 identification, clonotype clustering and error correction. A nonparametric unseen species model with Euler transformation was used to estimate a lower bound on total TCR beta diversity. TCRdb's own reprocessing of the public reads used fastp at Q25 and MiXCR and kept productive beta chains. Rows are combined by CDR3 protein, so each entry shows the most common genes and DNA. These V and J calls are TCRdb output, not the study's own analysis. Within this sample are almost 800,000 distinct CDR3 sequences, with over 45% of them counted one time only. The ten largest clones add up to approximately 23% of the sample.

Donors were a few dozen systemically healthy Caucasian individuals from Russia aged roughly 6 to 90 years. Each donor gave about 10 milliliters of peripheral blood, drawn into EDTA-treated Vacutainer tubes. Ficoll-Paque density-gradient centrifugation was used to isolate PBMCs, with at least 7 million per sample. Total RNA, at least 6 micrograms per sample, was extracted from PBMCs with Trizol reagent. For every donor, flow cytometry on a PBMC aliquot measured the percentage of naive CD45RAhigh/CD27high T cells. CDR1 and CDR2, looked up from the germline V gene, are MNHEY and SVGAGI. V is cut by 0 bases and J by 5 bases, and the space between the germline ends is 10 bases. The CDR3 spans 14 residues, from the cysteine through the phenylalanine. Only the CDR3 DNA is retained, 42 bases long and in frame from the first base. On this clonotype itself: Its recognized antigen is unknown. Per-base quality was not reported, and no clone a single base away is much larger than it.

The sequence is built from TRBV6-5 and TRBJ2-5; the D gene cannot be resolved reliably. This TCR came from a man in his thirties or forties in good health. Sequenced input: blood. The CDR3 region has the sequence CASSYSDMMETQYF. Here is the DNA: TGTGCCAGCAGTTACTCGGATATGATGGAGACCCAGTACTTC.